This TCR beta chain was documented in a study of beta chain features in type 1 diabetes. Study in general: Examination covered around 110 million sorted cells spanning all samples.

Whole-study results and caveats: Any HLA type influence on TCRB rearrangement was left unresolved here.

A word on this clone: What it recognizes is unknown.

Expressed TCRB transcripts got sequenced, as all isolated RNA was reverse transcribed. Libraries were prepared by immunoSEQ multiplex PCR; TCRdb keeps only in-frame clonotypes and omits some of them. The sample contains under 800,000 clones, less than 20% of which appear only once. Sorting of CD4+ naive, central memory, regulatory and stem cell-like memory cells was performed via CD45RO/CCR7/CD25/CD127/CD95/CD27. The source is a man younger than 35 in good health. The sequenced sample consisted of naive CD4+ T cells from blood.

The CDR3 DNA is TGTGCCAGTTGTGACCTCGGGTTCTCCTACGAGCAGTACTTC. Amino acid sequence: CASCDLGFSYEQYF. The chain uses TRBV19 and TRBJ2-7, with D hard to call. V dropped 8 bases and J dropped 0 bases, with 14 bases sitting between them. The CDR3 loop spans 14 amino acids. In germline, CDR1 is LNHDA, CDR2 SQIVND (reference sequence). Combining the CDR3 with reference TRBV19 and TRBJ2-7 gives the whole variable domain DGGITQSPKYLFRKEGQNVTLSCEQNLNHDAMYWYRQDPGQGLRLIYYSQIVNDFQKGDIAEGYSVSREKKESFPLTVTSAQKNPTAFYLCASCDLGFSYEQYFGPGTRLTVT.